Listed here are 15 T cell receptor beta chains from one sample, sequenced in a study of T cell repertoires in cytomegalovirus infection. TCRdb reprocessed the reads with MiXCR, giving one entry per CDR3 protein. The sample lists under 850,000 distinct CDR3 sequences, less than 40% occurring once. The sequenced sample was PBMCs. The receptors originated from a human donor in good health (CMV status not recorded). Some clones in this sample may be carry-over from other donors' samples.

The rearrangement joins TRBV7-9 to TRBJ2-1; TRBD1 matches 8 bases. Looked up from germline, CDR1 is SEHNR and CDR2 is FQNEAQ (reference sequence). With V trimmed by 3 bases and J by 6 bases, 7 bases remained unmatched. CDR3 length equals 15 residues. DNA for the CDR3: TGTGCCAGCAGCTTTGGCAGGGGGCCTGGCAATGAGCAGTTCTTC. This gives the protein CASSFGRGPGNEQFF.

This clonotype has a count of ten or more. V is TRBV11-2 and J is TRBJ2-5; 13 positions match TRBD2. CDR3 length: 17 amino acids. From germline, CDR1 is SGHAT and CDR2 FQNNGV. J was trimmed by 3 bases and V by 5 bases; bases with no gene match: 9. CDR3 protein: CASSPRGGLAGEETQYF. CDR3 DNA sequence: TGTGCCAGCAGCCCCCGCGGAGGACTAGCGGGAGAAGAGACCCAGTACTTC. The whole variable domain, filled in from reference TRBV11-2 and TRBJ2-5, reads EAGVAQSPRYKIIEKRQSVAFWCNPISGHATLYWYQQILGQGPKLLIQFQNNGVVDDSQLPKDRFSAERLKGVDSTLKIQPAKLEDSAVYLCASSPRGGLAGEETQYFGPGTRLLVL.

The rearrangement joins TRBV7-9 to TRBJ1-1; D remains ambiguous. The V end lost 5 bases, the J end lost 0 bases, and 10 bases lay between the germline ends. Germline V gene sequence: CDR1 SEHNR, CDR2 FQNEAQ (reference sequence). CDR3 length equals 14 residues. The CDR3: CASSPVLMNTEAFF. CDR3 bases: TGTGCCAGCAGCCCCGTGTTGATGAACACTGAAGCTTTCTTT.

Concerning this clonotype: This CDR3 is missing its conserved last phenylalanine or tryptophan, likely due to a read error. The chain links TRBV7-2 to TRBJ2-3; TRBD2 matches 9 bases. This CDR3 is built from 16 residues. Germline CDR1 reads SGHTA; CDR2 reads FQGNSA. V shed 5 bases and J 1 base; nucleotides not matched to a gene: 7. Written as DNA, the CDR3 is TGTGCCAGCAGCCGGAGTGGCGGGAGGGGCACAGATACGCAGTATTTG. It is translated as CASSRSGGRGTDTQYL.

V usage is TRBV6-1 and J usage is TRBJ1-2; 11 bases align to TRBD1. The germline V gene encodes CDR1 MNHNS and CDR2 SASEGT. V shed 6 bases, J shed 4 bases, and the junction held 7 bases outside the gene matches. This CDR3 region has 15 residues. The DNA of the CDR3 is TGTGCCAGCAGAGACGGACAGGGGGCGAGCTATGGCTACACCTTC. Protein sequence: CASRDGQGASYGYTF.

The chain uses TRBV12-3 or TRBV12-4 and TRBJ1-2; possibly TRBD1 for D (6 bases). This CDR3 region has 12 residues. Trimming removed 5 bases from V and 8 bases from J, with 12 bases in between. The CDR3: CASSTTGIGYTF. The CDR3 DNA is TGTGCCAGCAGTACTACAGGGATCGGCTACACCTTC.

J is TRBJ1-1 and V is TRBV27, with 12 nucleotides matching TRBD1. The CDR3 is 18 residues long. CDR1 is MNHEY and CDR2 is SMNVEV in the germline V gene (reference sequence). After removal of 5 bases from V and 3 bases from J, the junction contained 13 bases not matched to a gene. The CDR3 region has the DNA TGTGCCAGCAGTAGGCCCGGGACAGGGGGCGTTACGGACACTGAAGCTTTCTTT. This sequence encodes CASSRPGTGGVTDTEAFF.

This clonotype was recorded a few times. V gene TRBV6-1 combines with J gene TRBJ2-5; TRBD2 aligns across 8 bases. The CDR3 runs to 14 residues. The ends lost 6 bases at V and 4 bases at J; junction bases unmatched: 7. Germline values: CDR1 MNHNS, CDR2 SASEGT. CDR3 sequence (DNA): TGTGCCAGCAGCGGGAGGGGTGGTCCAGAGACCCAGTACTTC. Translation gives CASSGRGGPETQYF.

The chain combines TRBV11-2 with TRBJ2-1, with TRBD1 identical over 7 bases. CDR1 is SGHAT and CDR2 is FQNNGV in the germline V gene. V shed 1 base, J shed 7 bases, and the junction held 7 bases outside the gene matches. The CDR3 loop spans 15 amino acids. In nucleotides, the CDR3 is TGTGCCAGCAGCTTAGCGACAGGGTCTAGGAATGAGCAGTTCTTC. Its translation is CASSLATGSRNEQFF. Full variable domain (rest looked up from reference TRBV11-2 and TRBJ2-1): EAGVAQSPRYKIIEKRQSVAFWCNPISGHATLYWYQQILGQGPKLLIQFQNNGVVDDSQLPKDRFSAERLKGVDSTLKIQPAKLEDSAVYLCASSLATGSRNEQFFGPGTRLTVL.

This clonotype was seen ten or more times. The rearrangement joins TRBV12-3 or TRBV12-4 to TRBJ2-7; D might be TRBD2 (6 bases). This CDR3 has 15 amino acids. Trimming took 0 bases from V and 4 from J, leaving 13 bases between them. CDR3: CASSLAPLASYEQYF. The CDR3 DNA follows: TGTGCCAGCAGTTTAGCGCCCCTAGCGAGTTACGAGCAGTACTTC.

J is TRBJ2-7 and V is TRBV7-8, with D perhaps matching TRBD2 (5 bases). The CDR3 length is 12 residues. The germline gives CDR1 SGHVS, CDR2 FQNEAQ. Trimming took 4 bases from V and 5 from J, leaving 9 bases between them. CDR3: CASSSQRDEQYF. The CDR3 nucleotides read TGTGCCAGCAGCTCGCAGAGGGACGAGCAGTACTTC.

This clonotype was counted only a few times. V and J are TRBV7-2 and TRBJ1-2; D is undetermined. The CDR3 is made up of 17 amino acids. Between the trimmed V and J ends, which lost 5 bases and 4 bases, there was a span of 23 bases. CDR1 is SGHTA and CDR2 is FQGNSA in the germline V gene. This CDR3 is CASSISSGLRVSYGYTF. DNA of the CDR3: TGTGCCAGCAGCATCTCCTCCGGGCTCCGGGTGAGCTATGGCTACACCTTC.

The chain combines TRBV12-3 or TRBV12-4 with TRBJ2-1, with TRBD2 matching over 11 bases. V lost 5 bases, J lost 7 bases, and 7 bases stayed unmatched. The CDR3 has 15 amino acids. For the CDR3, the DNA is TGTGCCAGCAGTCGGGATAGCGGGAGGGCGAATGAGCAGTTCTTC. Residues: CASSRDSGRANEQFF.

The rearrangement joins TRBV7-6 to TRBJ2-7; no reliable D call. This CDR3 spans 14 amino acids. Germline V CDR1 and CDR2: SGHVS, FNYEAQ. Trimming took off 5 bases at V and 2 bases at J, with 13 bases between the two ends. The DNA for the CDR3 is TGTGCCAGCAGCGAAGTCACGGAGCCCTACGAGCAGTACTTC. Translation gives CASSEVTEPYEQYF.

With regard to this clonotype: A read error may produce the germline difference seen at one junction end. The J gene is TRBJ2-5, the V gene TRBV7-2, with a weak D call TRBD2 (6 bases). The CDR3 contains 14 residues. Germline V gives CDR1 SGHTA, CDR2 FQGNSA. The CDR3 sequence is CASSLSAGWETQNF. In DNA form, the CDR3 reads TGTGCCAGCAGCTTGAGTGCGGGATGGGAGACCCAGAACTTC. Full variable domain (outside the CDR3, taken from reference TRBV7-2 and TRBJ2-5): GAGVSQSPSNKVTEKGKDVELRCDPISGHTALYWYRQSLGQGLEFLIYFQGNSAPDKSGLPSDRFSAERTGGSVSTLTIQRTQQEDSAVYLCASSLSAGWETQNFGPGTRLLVL.